Listed below are T cell receptor beta chains from one sample, sequenced in a study of CD8 T cells in ankylosing spondylitis. Using its own MiXCR run on the 5' RACE reads, TCRdb lists one record per CDR3 protein. The data contain a few hundred thousand distinct CDR3 sequences, over 9.5% of them singletons. The sequenced sample was blood, either unsorted or a sorted T cell fraction (not recorded which). Source of these receptors: a male donor with ankylosing spondylitis. CDR3s include the opening cysteine and the closing phenylalanine or tryptophan. The D gene is left open where the match is weak. The size field is filled for only some rows; it gives once, few, many or a size class.

j_call | d_call | v_call | clone_size | cdr3_aa | cdr3_nt
TRBJ2-7 | . | TRBV3-1 | . | CASSQASTGSYEQYF | TGTGCCAGCAGCCAAGCATCGACAGGCTCCTACGAGCAGTACTTC
TRBJ2-3 | TRBD2 | TRBV20-1 | few | CSAGDSSGRGTDTQYF | TGCAGTGCCGGGGATTCTAGCGGGAGAGGGACAGATACGCAGTATTTT
TRBJ2-3 | TRBD2 | TRBV5-1 | . | CASSLAGGQGDTQYF | TGCGCCAGCAGTCTAGCGGGAGGGCAAGGAGATACGCAGTATTTT
TRBJ2-1 | . | TRBV7-9 | . | CASSLLVDNEQFF | TGTGCCAGCAGCTTACTGGTAGACAATGAGCAGTTCTTC
TRBJ2-7 | . | TRBV27 | few | CASSLGVGSYEQYF | TGTGCCAGCAGTTTAGGTGTGGGCTCCTACGAGCAGTACTTC
TRBJ1-5 | . | TRBV20-1 | many | CSARGRSNQPQHF | TGCAGTGCTAGGGGGCGTAGCAATCAGCCCCAGCATTTT
TRBJ1-1 | TRBD1 | TRBV14 | . | CASSQDRGLLMNTEAFF | TGTGCCAGCAGTCAAGACAGGGGGCTATTAATGAACACTGAAGCTTTCTTT
TRBJ2-3 | TRBD2 | TRBV27 | . | CATRAGGTPPDTQYF | TGTGCCACCCGCGCGGGGGGGACTCCCCCAGATACGCAGTATTTT
TRBJ2-1 | . | TRBV21-1 | few | CASSKRSLAAYNEQFF | TGTGCCAGCAGCAAACGGTCACTAGCGGCTTACAATGAGCAGTTCTTC
TRBJ2-1 | . | TRBV2 | . | CASSDPLGRTRGVDEQFF | TGTGCCAGCAGTGATCCCCTTGGCAGGACTAGGGGGGTCGATGAGCAGTTCTTC